This T cell receptor (beta chain) was identified during a study of response to subunit inactivated influenza vaccine. Study outcomes and limitations: The authors suggested that every seasonal influenza vaccination recruits few new T cells.

Per the germline V gene, CDR1 is LGHNA and CDR2 is YNFKEQ. The CDR3 consists of 16 residues. The V end was cut by 0 bases, the J end by 3 bases, with 14 bases between. TCRdb passed the RT-PCR reads through MiXCR, listing each CDR3 protein once. The sample shows approximately 490,000 distinct CDR3 sequences, around 7.9% of them seen only once. This clonotype was seen only a few times. The antigen is undetermined. The J gene is TRBJ2-5, the V gene TRBV4-2, with D maybe TRBD1 (6 bases). The sample consisted of PBMCs from blood, taken about 24 months after vaccination. This TCR came from a man aged 50-75 years who received an inactivated influenza vaccine. The CDR3 DNA is TGTGCCAGCAGCCAAGATGGCCGAGCAGGGGAAGAGACCCAGTACTTC. This translates into CASSQDGRAGEETQYF.